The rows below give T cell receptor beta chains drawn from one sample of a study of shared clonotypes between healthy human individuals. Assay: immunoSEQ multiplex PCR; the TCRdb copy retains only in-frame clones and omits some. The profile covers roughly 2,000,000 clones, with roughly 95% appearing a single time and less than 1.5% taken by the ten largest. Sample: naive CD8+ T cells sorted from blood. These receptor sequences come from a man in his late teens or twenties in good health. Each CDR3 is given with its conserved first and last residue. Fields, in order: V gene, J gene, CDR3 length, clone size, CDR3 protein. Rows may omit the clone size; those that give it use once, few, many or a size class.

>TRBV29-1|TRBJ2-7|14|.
CSARGRRGDDEQYF
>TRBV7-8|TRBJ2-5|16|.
CASSLPSAGGPETQYF
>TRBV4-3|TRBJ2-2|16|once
CASSQGRDLNTGELFF
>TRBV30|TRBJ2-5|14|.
CAWSSGGALETQYF
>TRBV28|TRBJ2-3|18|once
CASSLSAGQGVFSDTQYF
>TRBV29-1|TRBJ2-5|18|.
CSGLSLFLDSGAGETQYF
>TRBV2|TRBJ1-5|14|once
CASRLTGSNQPQHF
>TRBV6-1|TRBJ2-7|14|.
CASQKLDSTYEQYF
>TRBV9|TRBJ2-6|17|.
CASSVGGGTSGANVLTF
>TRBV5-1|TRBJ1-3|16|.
CASSQGDGNSGNTIYF
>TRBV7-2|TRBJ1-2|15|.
CASSYFLTGDYGYTF
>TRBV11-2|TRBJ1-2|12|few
CASTLGGYGYTF
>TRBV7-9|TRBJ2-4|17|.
CASSPSDGGIGKNIQYF
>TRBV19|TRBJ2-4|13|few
CASGPTLPIIQYF
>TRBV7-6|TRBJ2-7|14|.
CASSPGSLYYEQYF
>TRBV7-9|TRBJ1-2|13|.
CASSRDSENGYTF
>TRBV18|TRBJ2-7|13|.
CASSTGTGYEQYF
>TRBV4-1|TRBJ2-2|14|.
CASSQGELTGELFF
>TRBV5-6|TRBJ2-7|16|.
CASSLEFWDNSYEQYF